These T cell receptor beta chains were read from a single sample in a study of blood T cell repertoires in COVID-19. The assay was immunoSEQ multiplex PCR, and TCRdb's table has in-frame clones only and misses some. Of tens of thousands of clones detected, about 89% appear once; the ten largest clones hold approximately 27%. The sequencing sample was made of peripheral blood. The source of these receptors is a man aged 65-85 years with COVID-19, enrolled during active disease. CDR3s include the opening cysteine and the closing phenylalanine or tryptophan. D genes are given only for firm matches. Part of the rows lack a size; the others show once, few, many or a class for expanded clones.

v_call	clone_size	d_call	j_call	cdr3_aa	cdr3_nt
TRBV5-1	once	TRBD1	TRBJ2-5	CASSLVTGTAERETQYF	TGCGCCAGCAGCTTGGTTACCGGGACAGCAGAGAGAGAGACCCAGTACTTC
TRBV3-1/TRBV3-2	.	.	TRBJ1-2	CASSRQPGGYTF	TGTGCCAGCAGCCGTCAACCGGGGGGCTACACCTTC
TRBV10-3	.	.	TRBJ2-3	CAISPENTDTQYF	TGTGCCATCAGTCCGGAGAACACAGATACGCAGTATTTT
TRBV11-2	.	TRBD2	TRBJ2-1	CASSRYDGGRALNEQFF	TGTGCCAGCAGCCGTTATGACGGCGGGAGGGCCCTCAATGAGCAGTTCTTC
TRBV11-2	.	TRBD1	TRBJ2-5	CASSKYDRGETQYF	TGTGCCAGCAGCAAATACGACAGGGGAGAGACCCAGTACTTC
TRBV4-1	.	TRBD1	TRBJ2-5	CASSLGNRGQGETQYF	TGCGCCAGCAGCCTCGGAAACAGGGGCCAGGGGGAGACCCAGTACTTC
TRBV10-2	.	.	TRBJ2-7	CASKGQTYEQYF	TGCGCCAGCAAGGGACAAACCTACGAGCAGTACTTC
TRBV9	.	.	TRBJ2-1	CASSVGAFSLDEQFF	TGTGCCAGCAGCGTGGGGGCCTTTTCTCTCGATGAGCAGTTCTTC
TRBV7-9	.	TRBD1	TRBJ2-3	CASSDRAQGDTQYF	TGTGCCAGCTCGGACAGGGCACAGGGAGATACGCAGTATTTT
TRBV7-6	.	.	TRBJ1-2	CASSSTGDGYTF	TGTGCCAGCAGTTCGACGGGGGATGGCTACACCTTC
TRBV4-1	.	.	TRBJ1-1	CASSQDISRATEAFF	TGCGCCAGCAGCCAAGATATATCCAGGGCCACTGAAGCTTTCTTT